The 20 T cell receptor beta chains presented below share a single source sample, sequenced in a study of blood T cell repertoires in COVID-19. This table comes from immunoSEQ multiplex PCR, and its TCRdb copy is limited to in-frame clones, with some not included. The sample includes 45,000 to 55,000 clones, about 86% of them seen just once. The material sequenced was peripheral blood. The receptors here all came from a man in his 70s with active COVID-19.

The V call is TRBV15, the J call TRBJ2-7, with D possibly TRBD2 on 6 matching bases. Germline-derived CDR1 and CDR2 are LNHNV and YYDKDF (reference sequence). The length of the CDR3 is 14 residues. V dropped 5 bases and J dropped 1 base, with 12 bases sitting between them. The CDR3 coding sequence is TGTGCCACCAGCCTAAGGGCGGGGTCCTACGAGCAGTACTTC. Translated: CATSLRAGSYEQYF.

This rearrangement joins TRBV6-5 to TRBJ2-7; 9 bases fit TRBD1. The germline V gene encodes CDR1 MNHEY and CDR2 SVGAGI. Losses at the gene ends were 7 bases for V and 5 bases for J; bases not matched to a gene: 9. The length of the CDR3 is 14 residues. CDR3 nucleotides: TGTGCCAGCATGGGGGACAGGGCTATTAACGAGCAGTACTTC. Translated, it gives CASMGDRAINEQYF.

The genes are TRBV5-6 and TRBJ2-3; tentative D call: TRBD1 (5 bases). CDR3 length: 17 residues. Germline V CDR1 and CDR2: SGHDT, YYEEEE. Trimming left V 0 bases short and J 4 bases short, with 18 bases between. CDR3 coding DNA: TGTGCCAGCAGCTTGGCAGCAAAGGGGTACGTTGCAGATACGCAGTATTTT. It yields the protein CASSLAAKGYVADTQYF.

The rearrangement uses TRBV11-3 and TRBJ1-1; unclear D gene. Germline V lookup: CDR1 SGHNT, CDR2 YENEEA. This CDR3 comprises 12 residues. V lost 0 bases, J lost 7 bases, and 6 bases lay in between. The CDR3 sequence: CASSLERDEAFF. CDR3 coding DNA: TGTGCCAGCAGCTTAGAGAGGGATGAAGCTTTCTTT.

The genes are TRBV27 and TRBJ2-5, with D possibly being TRBD2 (6 bases). Germline V CDR1 and CDR2: MNHEY, SMNVEV (reference sequence). This CDR3 is 15 amino acids long. V lost 4 bases and J 5 bases, leaving 17 bases between the germline ends. CDR3 amino acids: CASSSRAVGGETQYF. The CDR3 DNA follows: TGTGCCAGCAGTTCCAGGGCCGTGGGGGGTGAGACCCAGTACTTC.

This chain uses TRBV7-2 with TRBJ2-5, with D possibly matching TRBD1 (5 bases). Deletions cut 4 bases from V and 5 bases from J, with 17 bases between. This CDR3 contains 15 residues. CDR1 is SGHTA and CDR2 is FQGNSA in the germline V gene. For the CDR3, the DNA is TGTGCCAGCAGCTCTACTGTTCGCAGGGTCGAGACCCAGTACTTC. Translated: CASSSTVRRVETQYF.

This clone was found once. The chain is built from TRBV2 and TRBJ2-3, with D perhaps matching TRBD2 (6 bases). V was shortened by 6 bases and J by 2 bases, with 9 bases between the two germline ends. The germline CDR1 and CDR2 sequences are SNHLY and FYNNEI. The CDR3 is made up of 13 amino acids. The chain's CDR3 is CASRGEDTDTQYF. The CDR3, as DNA: TGTGCCAGCAGGGGGGAGGACACAGATACGCAGTATTTT.

The chain is built from TRBV7-2 and TRBJ1-5, with 8 nucleotides matching TRBD1. V trimming: 5 bases; J trimming: 6 bases; junction bases outside the gene matches: 12. The CDR3 is 16 residues long. Germline V CDR1 and CDR2: SGHTA, FQGNSA. CDR3 protein: CASSLTGGGFGQPQHF. Written as DNA, the CDR3 is TGTGCCAGCAGCCTTACAGGGGGTGGGTTCGGTCAGCCCCAGCATTTT.

V gene TRBV18 combines with J gene TRBJ1-4, with D tentatively TRBD1 (6 bases). The germline V gene encodes CDR1 KGHSH and CDR2 LQKENI. V lost 3 bases to trimming and J lost 4 bases, with 12 bases between them. The CDR3 covers 15 residues. The CDR3 DNA follows: TGTGCCAGCTCACCGTTGGACAGTTATAATGAAAAACTGTTTTTT. It is translated as CASSPLDSYNEKLFF.

The chain carries TRBV12-5 and TRBJ1-1; the D is unclear. The CDR3 consists of 16 residues. V lost 0 bases and J 7 bases, leaving 18 bases between the germline ends. CDR1 and CDR2 (germline): LGHNT, FRNRAP. The CDR3 nucleotides read TGTGCTAGTGGTTTGGTACTTACGAGCGGAGGGCATGAAGCTTTCTTT. It encodes CASGLVLTSGGHEAFF. Together with reference TRBV12-5 and TRBJ1-1, the CDR3 gives the full variable domain: DARVTQTPRHKVTEMGQEVTMRCQPILGHNTVFWYRQTMMQGLELLAYFRNRAPLDDSGMPKDRFSAEMPDATLATLKIQPSEPRDSAVYFCASGLVLTSGGHEAFFGQGTRLTVV.

The V call is TRBV5-4, the J call TRBJ2-1; D remains ambiguous. This CDR3 has 16 amino acids. Trimming shortened V by 4 bases and J by 5 bases, and 19 bases separated the two germline ends. Germline V CDR1 and CDR2: SGHNT, YYREEE (reference sequence). CDR3 protein: CASSRISAVLNNEQFF. CDR3 sequence (DNA): TGTGCCAGCAGCCGAATATCGGCGGTTCTCAACAATGAGCAGTTCTTC.

The chain joins TRBV7-2 to TRBJ2-7; D is undetermined. V was pared by 6 bases and J by 0 bases, with 9 bases between. CDR1 is SGHTA and CDR2 is FQGNSA in the germline V gene. The CDR3 is 13 residues long. The CDR3 region is CASRASDSYEQYF. The DNA of the CDR3 is TGTGCCAGCAGGGCCAGTGACTCCTACGAGCAGTACTTC.

The chain is built from TRBV5-1 and TRBJ2-3, with 8 bases lining up with TRBD1. Germline CDR1 reads SGHRS; CDR2 reads YFSETQ. The CDR3 has 15 amino acids. The J segment lost 2 bases and the V segment lost 5 bases, leaving 7 bases of the junction unmatched. CDR3 nucleotides: TGCGCCAGCAGACCACGGACAGGGACCACAGATACGCAGTATTTT. It is translated as CASRPRTGTTDTQYF.

V usage is TRBV5-1 and J usage is TRBJ2-3, with unresolved D. Germline CDR1 and CDR2: SGHRS and YFSETQ. Trimming shortened V by 3 bases and J by 4 bases, and 12 bases separated the two germline ends. This CDR3 region has 14 residues. The CDR3 spells CASSSGVRPDTQYF. The CDR3 region has the DNA TGCGCCAGCAGCTCTGGAGTACGGCCAGATACGCAGTATTTT.

This rearrangement joins TRBV18 to TRBJ1-4, with 9 positions matching TRBD1. V lost 6 bases and J lost 4; bases outside the gene matches: 3. The germline gives CDR1 KGHSH, CDR2 LQKENI. The CDR3 loop spans 14 amino acids. CDR3 DNA: TGTGCCAGCTCGTCGACAGGGGGTAATGAAAAACTGTTTTTT. Translated: CASSSTGGNEKLFF.

This chain links TRBV15 with TRBJ2-7, with 11 bases that match TRBD1. V shed 5 bases, J shed 0 bases, and the junction held 6 bases outside the gene matches. This CDR3 spans 16 amino acids. Germline CDR1 LNHNV, CDR2 YYDKDF (reference sequence). The CDR3 DNA reads TGTGCCACCAGCCCGGGACAGGGGGGCAGCTCCTACGAGCAGTACTTC. Protein product: CATSPGQGGSSYEQYF.

The rearrangement uses TRBV24-1 and TRBJ1-5; D is perhaps TRBD1 (6 bases). The CDR3 is made up of 16 amino acids. Trimming shortened V by 3 bases and J by 7 bases, and 18 bases separated the two germline ends. Germline V lookup: CDR1 KGHDR, CDR2 SFDVKD. CDR3 DNA: TGTGCCACCAGTGATGGTTCAGGGGTAACAGGGCAGCCCCAGCATTTT. Amino acid sequence: CATSDGSGVTGQPQHF.

The chain couples TRBV7-3 to TRBJ2-7; a weak D match, TRBD1 (6 bases). CDR1 is SGHTA and CDR2 is FQGTGA in the germline V gene. The V gene lost 5 bases and the J gene lost 5 bases, with 16 bases spanning the gap. The CDR3 has 14 amino acids. CDR3 sequence reads: CASSPAPRGHEQYF. In nucleotides, the CDR3 is TGTGCCAGCAGCCCCGCCCCCAGGGGCCACGAGCAGTACTTC.

This sequence joins TRBV21-1 and TRBJ1-2; whether TRBD1, the table's D call, matches the DNA was not checked. TRBV21-1 is a pseudogene segment. The length of the CDR3 is 14 residues. CDR3 in amino acids: CASSSQDKGYGYTF. The CDR3 nucleotides read TGTGCCAGCAGCTCCCAGGACAAGGGCTATGGCTACACCTTC.

This rearrangement joins TRBV7-3 to TRBJ2-1, with no clear D. Germline values: CDR1 SGHTA, CDR2 FQGTGA. V lost 0 bases to trimming and J lost 5 bases, with 8 bases between them. This CDR3 comprises 14 residues. The CDR3 sequence: CASSLTVEDNEQFF. Written as DNA, the CDR3 is TGTGCCAGCAGCTTAACAGTTGAGGACAATGAGCAGTTCTTC.